The TCR beta chain under discussion was sequenced for a study of T cell responses to AZD1222 COVID-19 vaccine. Some clones are missing from TCRdb's copy, which holds only in-frame ones; the method was immunoSEQ multiplex PCR. The table lists approximately 150,000 clones, about 91% of them singletons. General observations from the study: Seropositive at baseline were only a handful of AZD1222 recipients. Spike-specific TCR breadth and depth rose after two AZD1222 doses. Sampled repertoires all dated from after the peak T cell response.

Remarks on this clone: As yet, its antigen is unknown.

The CDR3 runs to 17 residues. The V gene lost 0 bases and the J gene lost 5 bases, with 16 bases spanning the gap. CDR1 LNHNV and CDR2 YYDKDF come from the germline V gene (reference sequence). This rearrangement joins TRBV15 to TRBJ1-4; D is unresolved. The sample here was peripheral blood, taken on day 0 of MenACWY control vaccination. The clonotype was recovered from an adult in good health. The CDR3 sequence is CATSRELGSLSNEKLFF. The CDR3 bases are TGTGCCACCAGCAGAGAACTCGGGAGCTTATCCAATGAAAAACTGTTTTTT.